The source of this TCR beta chain is a study of shared clonotypes between healthy human individuals. CD45RO-negative CD8 cells positively selected for CCR7 made up the naive population, which excluded terminally differentiated effector memory CD45RA+ cells. Sorted-subset replicate PCR reactions contained roughly 200 ng DNA, corresponding to some 29,000 T cell genomes. As originally analysed: Filtering differed because ImmunoSEQ produced junction-only sequences that carried no quality scores. Repertoires were generated with immunoSEQ multiplex PCR, while TCRdb's copy carries only in-frame clones and drops some. The D gene and trimming were derived from the DNA, and the V and J assignments and clone size from that table. The sample records around 2.1 million clones, under 95% being singletons. General study findings and limits: The sharing of 4% to 5.5% of naive CD4 clonotypes was seen across a handful of donors.

As to this clone: The antigen remains undetermined. At the DNA level, this CDR3 is encoded by other sequences in the same sample as well.

This TCR was sampled from a man aged 18 to 29 in good health. Some clones in this sample may be carry-over from other donors' samples. The sample comprised naive CD8+ T cells from PBMCs.

CDR3 sequence reads: CASSLGLAASTDTQYF. CDR3 in DNA: TGTGCCAGCAGCCTCGGACTAGCAGCTAGCACAGATACGCAGTATTTT. The rearrangement links TRBV7-9 to TRBJ2-3; 8 nucleotides match TRBD2. Germline trimming cut 5 bases from V and 0 bases from J; bases unmatched to any gene: 7. The CDR3 consists of 16 residues. In germline, CDR1 is SEHNR, CDR2 FQNEAQ (reference sequence). Using reference TRBV7-9 and TRBJ2-3 for the parts outside the CDR3, the full variable domain is DTGVSQNPRHKITKRGQNVTFRCDPISEHNRLYWYRQTLGQGPEFLTYFQNEAQLEKSRLLSDRFSAERPKGSFSTLEIQRTEQGDSAMYLCASSLGLAASTDTQYFGPGTRLTVL.